The 10 T cell receptor beta chains in this list originate from one sample, sequenced in a study of neoadjuvant nivolumab and ipilimumab in lung cancer. The repertoire was sequenced with immunoSEQ multiplex PCR; TCRdb's copy has only in-frame clones and lacks some. This repertoire shows 8,500 to 10,000 clones, 70% to 80% found once; its top ten account for roughly 8%. The input for sequencing was tumor tissue, taken after neoadjuvant nivolumab, alone or with ipilimumab, at or shortly before surgery. The receptor source for this set is an adult with non-small cell lung cancer. Some clones in this sample may be carry-over from other donors' samples.

The table lists this clone with a few counts. The CDR3 DNA reads TGTGCCAGCTCACCGCAGGAGGGGGCTGGGAAACTGTTTTTT. This codes for CASSPQEGAGKLFF. The V call is TRBV18, the J call TRBJ1-4; TRBD1 agrees at 7 bases. CDR1 is KGHSH and CDR2 is LQKENI in the germline V gene. Trimming at V came to 3 bases and at J to 11 bases, leaving 9 bases not matched to a gene. This CDR3 region has 14 residues.

The chain couples TRBV5-1 to TRBJ1-2; 9 nucleotides match TRBD1. V was clipped by 0 bases and J by 6 bases; unmatched bases: 3. The CDR3 has 14 residues. Germline assignment: CDR1 SGHRS and CDR2 YFSETQ. The CDR3 DNA follows: TGCGCCAGCAGCTTGGGTCGGACAGGGGATGGCTACACCTTC. This sequence encodes CASSLGRTGDGYTF.

The chain has TRBV7-2 and TRBJ2-5; 11 nucleotides agree with TRBD1. CDR1 SGHTA and CDR2 FQGNSA come from the germline V gene. V lost 6 bases, J lost 3 bases, and 9 bases stayed unmatched. This CDR3 has 16 amino acids. CDR3 protein: CASSHLPGQGEETQYF. CDR3 nucleotide sequence: TGTGCCAGCAGTCACCTTCCGGGACAGGGGGAAGAGACCCAGTACTTC. Using reference TRBV7-2 and TRBJ2-5 for the parts outside the CDR3, the full variable domain is GAGVSQSPSNKVTEKGKDVELRCDPISGHTALYWYRQSLGQGLEFLIYFQGNSAPDKSGLPSDRFSAERTGGSVSTLTIQRTQQEDSAVYLCASSHLPGQGEETQYFGPGTRLLVL.

This chain uses TRBV18 with TRBJ2-5; TRBD1 matches at 10 bases. V shed 2 bases, J shed 4 bases, and the junction held 7 bases outside the gene matches. The CDR3 sequence is 16 residues long. CDR1 is KGHSH, CDR2 LQKENI, per germline. The CDR3 sequence is CASSPGGQGNPETQYF. In DNA, the CDR3 is TGTGCCAGCTCACCAGGGGGACAGGGGAACCCAGAGACCCAGTACTTC.

The genes are TRBV29-1 and TRBJ2-1; TRBD2 matches 8 bases. This CDR3 is built from 14 residues. Germline V gene data show CDR1 as SQVTM and CDR2 as ANQGSEA. The ends lost 0 bases at V and 9 bases at J; junction bases unmatched: 7. CDR3: CSVEDGGLGVEQFF. DNA for the CDR3: TGCAGCGTTGAAGATGGGGGACTAGGGGTTGAGCAGTTCTTC.

The CDR3 nucleotides read TGTGCCAGCAGCTTAATGAATACGCAGTATTTT. Protein: CASSLMNTQYF. The V gene is TRBV7-2, the J gene TRBJ2-3; no firm D call. V lost 2 bases and J lost 7, with 4 bases in between. The CDR3 runs to 11 residues. CDR1 is SGHTA and CDR2 is FQGNSA in the germline V gene.

In its sample, this clone is large. This chain links TRBV5-5 with TRBJ2-7; D call uncertain. Looked up from germline, CDR1 is SGHKS and CDR2 is YYEKEE (reference sequence). V gave up 5 bases and J gave up 3 bases, with 6 bases separating them. The CDR3 contains 11 residues. As DNA, the CDR3 is TGTGCCAGCAGTTTCCTCTACGAGCAGTACTTC. Protein: CASSFLYEQYF.

This clone is a singleton in its sample. CDR3 sequence: CASSLEEDEQYF. In nucleotides, the CDR3 is TGTGCCAGCAGTCTTGAAGAGGACGAGCAGTACTTC. This chain connects TRBV9 to TRBJ2-7; no reliable D call. The germline gives CDR1 SGDLS, CDR2 YYNGEE. V dropped 5 bases and J dropped 5 bases, with 11 bases sitting between them. The length of the CDR3 is 12 residues.

This chain joins TRBV29-1 and TRBJ1-1; D call uncertain. The germline V and J ends were trimmed by 0 bases and 8 bases, with 13 bases remaining between them. The CDR3 runs 13 residues. Germline assignment: CDR1 SQVTM and CDR2 ANQGSEA. The CDR3, as DNA: TGCAGCGTTGAAGATCGAGTACAGCCCGAAGCTTTCTTT. Protein: CSVEDRVQPEAFF. Using reference TRBV29-1 and TRBJ1-1 for the parts outside the CDR3, the full variable domain is SAVISQKPSRDICQRGTSLTIQCQVDSQVTMMFWYRQQPGQSLTLIATANQGSEATYESGFVIDKFPISRPNLTFSTLTVSNMSPEDSSIYLCSVEDRVQPEAFFGQGTRLTVV.

A few counts support this clone. J is TRBJ2-5 and V is TRBV11-3, with D maybe TRBD1 (5 bases). Germline loops: CDR1 SGHNT, CDR2 YENEEA. Trimming took 1 base from V and 5 from J, leaving 11 bases between them. The CDR3 has 14 residues. CDR3 nucleotide sequence: TGTGCCAGCAGCTTAGTTCAATCAGGGGAGACCCAGTACTTC. Translated, it gives CASSLVQSGETQYF.